This T cell receptor beta chain was sequenced in a study of blood T cell repertoires in COVID-19 (dated by TCRdb to about 2020). The study in broad terms: Samples covering the acute and convalescent phases of COVID-19 were provided by collaborators in the United States, Italy and Spain. The sample metadata nearly always contained a de-identified subject ID, COVID-19 status, age in years and sex. Samples were obtained from the ongoing ImmuneRACE study (first 160 participants) and from 1,000 to 1,500 subjects provided by 6 global collaborators. The prospective study material was composed of cDNA or gDNA derived from T cells, B-cell-depleted T cells, or PBMCs. The dataset comprised deeply sampled blood TCRbeta repertoires from subjects exposed to, actively infected with, or recovered from COVID-19. HLA class I and class II types, where available, came from metadata supplied by the sample provider rather than from assay-based typing. The repertoires were released in a freely available public database meant as a resource for research on the immune response to SARS-CoV-2. Paper-wide results and their limitations: Clinical and demographic metadata were provided uncurated, with the amount varying by source and participant.

The immunoSEQ Assay, a bias-controlled multiplex PCR, was used to amplify TCRbeta CDR3 regions from genomic DNA. In the original analysis: Within the assay, amplification of reference gene primers was used to estimate how many nucleated cells each sample contained. Sequence reads were collapsed and filtered to measure the absolute abundance of every unique TCRbeta CDR3 rearrangement. For each sample, productive Simpson clonality was calculated as the square root of Simpson's diversity index across productive rearrangements. TCRdb took over this immuneACCESS table, retaining in-frame rearrangements with V and J assigned. Such tables are incomplete; in checked studies, under half of the missing clones stem from an unresolved V gene, and the remainder is unexplained. V, J and clone size derive from that table, while D and trimming were established from the DNA sequence. The sample table records a few hundred thousand clones; 80% to 90% of these occur just once. In total, the top ten clones hold around 9.3% of the sample.

The V and J ends are trimmed by 0 bases and 3 bases, leaving 12 bases between them. Reading from cysteine to phenylalanine, the CDR3 counts 16 amino acids. Kept here is only the CDR3 DNA, which spans 48 bases and is read in frame from base 1. CDR1 MNHEY and CDR2 SMNVEV are derived from the germline V gene (reference sequence). In the prospective study, participants were about 18 to 95 years old, resided in about two dozen geographic areas of the United States, and were enrolled through a virtual design. Cohort assignment in the prospective study relied on participant-reported clinical history from a screening survey and a study questionnaire. ImmuneRACE Cohort 3 recovered participants were defined by two consecutive negative NP/OP PCR tests, healthcare professional clearance, or symptom resolution. In the prospective study, whole blood, serum and a nasopharyngeal or oropharyngeal swab were collected from each participant by mobile phlebotomists. Participants in the prospective study had the option to provide additional blood draws and questionnaires over a 2-month period. Blood samples from the prospective study were shipped frozen or at room temperature prior to DNA extraction.

About this clone: It lacks a known antigen. The record has no base qualities; no much larger clone is one base away.

The specimen sequenced was PBMCs or T cells enriched from blood (not recorded which). The receptor chain draws on TRBV27 and TRBJ1-5; the D gene is perhaps TRBD1, from 5 matching bases. The source is a woman aged 18 to 35 who had recovered from COVID-19. In nucleotide form, the sequence is TGTGCCAGCAGTTTATCCGGTTCAGGGATCAATCAGCCCCAGCATTTT. It is translated as CASSLSGSGINQPQHF.